A selection of T cell receptor beta chains follows, all from one sample in a study of T-cell memory formation after mild COVID-19. Each CDR3 protein gets one entry after TCRdb re-called the 5' RACE reads with MiXCR. The repertoire includes 450,000 to 650,000 distinct CDR3 sequences, approximately 20% of them detected once, and roughly an eighth sits in the top ten. Sequenced input: PBMCs or a T cell subset sorted from them (not recorded which). The receptors derive from an adult woman who had mild COVID-19 (a few samples of this study predate the infection). Cell type and time point are not known. Both conserved end residues are part of each CDR3. The D gene is left open where the match is weak. Size tells how often a clone was seen (once, few, many) or the class of an expanded clone, and some rows leave it out.

CDR3aa	CDR3nt	v_gene	j_gene	d_gene	abundance
CAISESAGAGEQYF	TGTGCCATCAGTGAGTCTGCGGGAGCGGGTGAGCAGTACTTC	TRBV10-3	TRBJ2-7	TRBD2	NA
CSPGQGTDTQYF	TGCAGTCCGGGACAGGGCACAGATACGCAGTATTTT	TRBV20-1	TRBJ2-3	TRBD1	few
CASSRTSGKAAYEQYF	TGTGCCAGCAGCCGGACTAGCGGGAAGGCGGCCTACGAGCAGTACTTC	TRBV7-9	TRBJ2-7	TRBD2	few
CATRDREDPAQYF	TGTGCCACCCGGGACAGGGAGGATCCTGCGCAGTATTTT	TRBV24-1	TRBJ2-3	TRBD1	NA
CASSGQESEQYF	TGTGCCAGCAGCGGGCAGGAAAGCGAGCAGTACTTC	TRBV5-4	TRBJ2-7	NA	few
CASSLLGSYNEQFF	TGTGCCAGCTCCCTCCTGGGGTCCTACAATGAGCAGTTCTTC	TRBV18	TRBJ2-1	NA	NA
CASSRVTRSEQFF	TGTGCCAGCAGTCGAGTCACTAGGTCTGAGCAGTTCTTC	TRBV12-3/TRBV12-4	TRBJ2-1	NA	NA
CASNFRGRDTEAFF	TGTGCCAGCAACTTCAGGGGGAGAGACACTGAAGCTTTCTTT	TRBV27	TRBJ1-1	TRBD1	NA
CASREAGGGSYNEQFF	TGTGCCAGCAGGGAAGCTGGGGGGGGCTCCTACAATGAGCAGTTCTTC	TRBV11-2	TRBJ2-1	TRBD2	NA
CASSPGDSLYGANVLTF	TGTGCCAGCAGCCCCGGGGACAGCCTCTACGGGGCCAACGTCCTGACTTTC	TRBV12-3/TRBV12-4	TRBJ2-6	TRBD1	many
CASYRVGSGANVLTF	TGTGCCAGCTACAGGGTGGGCTCTGGGGCCAACGTCCTGACTTTC	TRBV12-3/TRBV12-4	TRBJ2-6	NA	NA
CASSPGGLTGELFF	TGTGCCAGCAGCCCCGGGGGCTTGACCGGGGAGCTGTTTTTT	TRBV7-2	TRBJ2-2	NA	few
CASRTPGYNEQFF	TGTGCCAGCAGAACCCCAGGCTACAATGAGCAGTTCTTC	TRBV6-5	TRBJ2-1	NA	few
CSATRQTVGLAGVVEQFF	TGCAGTGCTACACGTCAGACCGTCGGACTAGCGGGAGTGGTTGAGCAGTTCTTC	TRBV20-1	TRBJ2-1	TRBD2	few
CSVEDLGGQDLTYNEQFF	TGCAGCGTTGAAGATCTAGGAGGGCAGGATTTAACCTACAATGAGCAGTTCTTC	TRBV29-1	TRBJ2-1	NA	NA
CASSKGTSGGPTDTQYF	TGCGCCAGCAGCAAAGGGACTAGCGGGGGCCCAACAGATACGCAGTATTTT	TRBV5-1	TRBJ2-3	TRBD2	many
CASSLPFQEETQYF	TGTGCCAGCAGCTTGCCCTTTCAGGAGGAGACCCAGTACTTC	TRBV5-6	TRBJ2-5	NA	few
CASSLIRGGGNEQFF	TGTGCCAGCAGTTTAATCCGTGGAGGCGGGAATGAGCAGTTCTTC	TRBV27	TRBJ2-1	NA	NA
CASSHSGSKETQYF	TGTGCCAGCAGCCATAGCGGGAGTAAAGAGACCCAGTACTTC	TRBV9	TRBJ2-5	TRBD2	NA
CASSLETGGLQETQYF	TGTGCCAGCAGCTTAGAGACAGGGGGATTACAAGAGACCCAGTACTTC	TRBV7-8	TRBJ2-5	TRBD1	few
CASSPGEGLEQYF	TGTGCCAGCAGCCCAGGGGAGGGGCTCGAGCAGTACTTC	TRBV7-6	TRBJ2-7	NA	NA
CASTRGNGETQYF	TGTGCCAGCACCCGTGGGAACGGGGAGACCCAGTACTTC	TRBV5-5	TRBJ2-5	NA	NA
CASSLAVGGHEQYF	TGCGCCAGCAGCTTGGCCGTAGGGGGGCACGAGCAGTACTTC	TRBV5-1	TRBJ2-7	NA	NA
CAIRAGTGFNEQFF	TGTGCCATCAGAGCCGGGACAGGCTTCAATGAGCAGTTCTTC	TRBV10-3	TRBJ2-1	TRBD1	NA
CASSAGLYQETQYF	TGTGCCAGCAGTGCGGGGTTGTACCAAGAGACCCAGTACTTC	TRBV6-6	TRBJ2-5	NA	NA
CASRREGTNTGELFF	TGTGCCAGCAGGCGGGAGGGGACGAACACCGGGGAGCTGTTTTTT	TRBV5-5	TRBJ2-2	TRBD2	NA
CASTPPPGSVVYGYTF	TGTGCCAGCACCCCCCCCCCGGGGTCGGTGGTCTATGGCTACACCTTC	TRBV7-8	TRBJ1-2	NA	NA
CSAPGLGRDYHTEAFF	TGCAGTGCCCCCGGATTGGGCAGGGATTACCACACTGAAGCTTTCTTT	TRBV20-1	TRBJ1-1	NA	NA
CASSLGDRGHQETQYF	TGCGCCAGCAGCTTGGGGGACAGGGGTCACCAAGAGACCCAGTACTTC	TRBV5-1	TRBJ2-5	TRBD1	many
CASSQESGGWSSNSPLHF	TGTGCCAGCAGCCAAGAATCAGGGGGTTGGTCGAGTAATTCACCCCTCCACTTT	TRBV3-1	TRBJ1-6	TRBD1	NA
CASSLGTPELECNQPQHF	TGTGCCAGCAGCTTAGGGACCCCCGAACTGGAATGCAATCAGCCCCAGCATTTT	TRBV7-3	TRBJ1-5	NA	NA
CASSQIGFEQYF	TGCGCCAGCAGCCAGATAGGGTTCGAGCAGTACTTC	TRBV4-1	TRBJ2-7	NA	NA
CASSFARGMNTEAFF	TGTGCCAGCAGTTTTGCCCGGGGAATGAACACTGAAGCTTTCTTT	TRBV12-3/TRBV12-4	TRBJ1-1	NA	few
CASSRRGGQSSYNEQFF	TGCGCCAGCAGCCGACGTGGGGGCCAAAGCTCCTACAATGAGCAGTTCTTC	TRBV5-1	TRBJ2-1	NA	NA
CAISGRDTQYF	TGTGCCATCAGTGGACGGGATACGCAGTATTTT	TRBV10-3	TRBJ2-3	NA	NA
CASSIYTRGSETQYF	TGTGCCAGCAGCATCTACACCAGGGGGTCAGAGACCCAGTACTTC	TRBV14	TRBJ2-5	TRBD1	NA
CASSHIRDKNIQYF	TGTGCCAGCAGCCATATACGGGACAAAAACATTCAGTACTTC	TRBV7-9	TRBJ2-4	NA	NA
CASSVRSGSRETQYF	TGTGCCAGCAGCGTGAGGTCAGGCAGTAGGGAGACCCAGTACTTC	TRBV9	TRBJ2-5	NA	few
CASSFGTGLATNEKLFF	TGTGCCAGCAGTTTCGGGACAGGCCTTGCAACTAATGAAAAACTGTTTTTT	TRBV12-3/TRBV12-4	TRBJ1-4	TRBD1	NA
CAISESPREAGNTIYF	TGTGCCATCAGTGAGTCTCCCAGGGAGGCCGGAAACACCATATATTTT	TRBV10-3	TRBJ1-3	NA	NA
CASSSWDMRQPQHF	TGTGCCAGCAGCTCGTGGGACATGCGACAGCCCCAGCATTTT	TRBV7-9	TRBJ1-5	NA	NA
CASSVEGHTGELFF	TGTGCCAGCAGCGTAGAGGGTCACACCGGGGAGCTGTTTTTT	TRBV12-3/TRBV12-4	TRBJ2-2	NA	few
CASSPPGQGNEQYF	TGTGCCAGCAGCCCGCCGGGACAGGGGAACGAGCAGTACTTC	TRBV7-3	TRBJ2-7	TRBD1	few
CASSSYPPTGNYGYTF	TGTGCCAGCAGTTCTTACCCTCCGACGGGCAACTATGGCTACACCTTC	TRBV6-1	TRBJ1-2	NA	NA
CASSYGGSAFSYEQYF	TGTGCCAGCAGCTATGGGGGTAGCGCCTTCTCCTACGAGCAGTACTTC	TRBV5-8	TRBJ2-7	NA	few
CASSSSRTGSAGELFF	TGTGCCAGCAGCTCATCCCGAACAGGGTCCGCCGGGGAGCTGTTTTTT	TRBV11-1	TRBJ2-2	NA	NA
CASSFSRRGSTEAFF	TGTGCCAGCAGTTTCTCCAGACGTGGGAGCACTGAAGCTTTCTTT	TRBV12-3/TRBV12-4	TRBJ1-1	NA	few
CASSQSNQETQYF	TGTGCCAGCAGCCAAAGCAACCAAGAGACCCAGTACTTC	TRBV7-6	TRBJ2-5	NA	NA
CASSLGLAPQETQYF	TGTGCCAGCAGCTTAGGACTAGCCCCTCAAGAGACCCAGTACTTC	TRBV7-3	TRBJ2-5	TRBD2	NA
CASNERGASGRADTQYF	TGTGCCAGCAACGAGCGAGGGGCTAGCGGGAGAGCAGATACGCAGTATTTT	TRBV11-1	TRBJ2-3	TRBD2	few
CASSASATTNTGELFF	TGCGCCAGCAGTGCTTCCGCGACAACGAACACCGGGGAGCTGTTTTTT	TRBV5-1	TRBJ2-2	NA	NA
CATSDAGLAGETQYF	TGTGCCACCAGTGACGCCGGTCTGGCCGGGGAGACCCAGTACTTC	TRBV24-1	TRBJ2-5	NA	many
CASSTTGVRNQPQHF	TGTGCCAGCAGTACCACAGGAGTTCGCAATCAGCCCCAGCATTTT	TRBV2	TRBJ1-5	NA	few
CASSPGKGPNYGYTF	TGCGCCAGCAGCCCCGGGAAGGGACCCAACTATGGCTACACCTTC	TRBV4-1	TRBJ1-2	NA	NA
CASSLWEGARNSPLHF	TGTGCCAGCAGTTTATGGGAGGGGGCGAGAAATTCACCCCTCCACTTT	TRBV27	TRBJ1-6	TRBD1	NA
CASTQGPRGGTDTQYF	TGCGCCAGCACCCAGGGCCCACGGGGGGGCACAGATACGCAGTATTTT	TRBV5-1	TRBJ2-3	TRBD2	few
CASSQAPLWGRSSGANVLTF	TGCGCCAGCAGCCAAGCCCCACTTTGGGGCAGATCCTCTGGGGCCAACGTCCTGACTTTC	TRBV4-1	TRBJ2-6	NA	many